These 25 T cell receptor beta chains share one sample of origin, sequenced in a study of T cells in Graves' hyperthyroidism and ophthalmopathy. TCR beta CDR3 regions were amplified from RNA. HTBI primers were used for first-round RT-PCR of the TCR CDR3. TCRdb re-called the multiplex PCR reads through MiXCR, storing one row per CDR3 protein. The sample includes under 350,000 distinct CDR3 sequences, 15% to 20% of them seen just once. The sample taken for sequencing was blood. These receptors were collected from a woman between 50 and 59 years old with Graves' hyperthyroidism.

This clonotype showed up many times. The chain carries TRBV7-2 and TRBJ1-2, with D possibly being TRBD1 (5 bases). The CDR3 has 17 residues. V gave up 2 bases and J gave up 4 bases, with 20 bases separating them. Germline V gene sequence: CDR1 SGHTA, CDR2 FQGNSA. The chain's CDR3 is CASSLYGGARLSYGYTF. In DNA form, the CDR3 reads TGTGCCAGCAGCTTATATGGGGGAGCCCGCCTTAGCTATGGCTACACCTTC.

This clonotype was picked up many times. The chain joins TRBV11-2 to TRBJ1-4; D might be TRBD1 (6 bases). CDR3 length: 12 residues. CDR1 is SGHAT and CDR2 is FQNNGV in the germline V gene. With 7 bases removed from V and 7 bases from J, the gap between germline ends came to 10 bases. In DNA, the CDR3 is TGTGCCAGCATTAGGGGGGGTGAAAAACTGTTTTTT. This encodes CASIRGGEKLFF. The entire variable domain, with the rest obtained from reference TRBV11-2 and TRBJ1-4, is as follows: EAGVAQSPRYKIIEKRQSVAFWCNPISGHATLYWYQQILGQGPKLLIQFQNNGVVDDSQLPKDRFSAERLKGVDSTLKIQPAKLEDSAVYLCASIRGGEKLFFGSGTQLSVL.

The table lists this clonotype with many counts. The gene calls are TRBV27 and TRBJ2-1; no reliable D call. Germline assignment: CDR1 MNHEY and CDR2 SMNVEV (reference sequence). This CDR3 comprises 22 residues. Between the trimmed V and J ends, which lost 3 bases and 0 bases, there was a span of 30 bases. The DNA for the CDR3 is TGTGCCAGCAGTTTGATCCCGAATTACCACCTGGCAGGCGCGAGCTCCTACAATGAGCAGTTCTTC. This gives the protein CASSLIPNYHLAGASSYNEQFF.

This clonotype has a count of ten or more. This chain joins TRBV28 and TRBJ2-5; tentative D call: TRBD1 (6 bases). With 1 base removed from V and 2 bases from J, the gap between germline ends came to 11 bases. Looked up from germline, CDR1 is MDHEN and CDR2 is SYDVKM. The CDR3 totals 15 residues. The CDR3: CASSLSARGQETQYF. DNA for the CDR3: TGTGCCAGCAGTTTATCCGCCAGGGGACAAGAGACCCAGTACTTC.

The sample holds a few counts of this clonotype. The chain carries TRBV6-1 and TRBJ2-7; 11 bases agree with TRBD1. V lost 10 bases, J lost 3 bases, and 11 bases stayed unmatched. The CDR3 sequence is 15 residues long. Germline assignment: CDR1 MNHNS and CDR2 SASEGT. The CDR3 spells CANHGTGGLNYEQYV. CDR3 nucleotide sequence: TGTGCCAACCACGGGACAGGGGGTTTAAACTACGAGCAGTACGTC.

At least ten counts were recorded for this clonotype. CDR3 sequence (DNA): TGTGCCAGCAGTGAAAACCCTTCGACTCAGACAGAGACCCAGTACTTC. Protein sequence: CASSENPSTQTETQYF. The chain recombines TRBV2 with TRBJ2-5; D is unresolved. Trimming took off 2 bases at V and 4 bases at J, with 17 bases between the two ends. The CDR3 has 16 residues. Germline lookup yields CDR1 SNHLY and CDR2 FYNNEI.

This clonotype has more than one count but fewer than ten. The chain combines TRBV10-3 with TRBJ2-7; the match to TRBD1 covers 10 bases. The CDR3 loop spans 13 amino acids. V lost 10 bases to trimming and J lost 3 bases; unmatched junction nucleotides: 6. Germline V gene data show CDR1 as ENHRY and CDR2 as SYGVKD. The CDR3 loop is CATGTGDGYEQYF. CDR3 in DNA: TGTGCCACCGGGACAGGGGACGGCTACGAGCAGTACTTC.

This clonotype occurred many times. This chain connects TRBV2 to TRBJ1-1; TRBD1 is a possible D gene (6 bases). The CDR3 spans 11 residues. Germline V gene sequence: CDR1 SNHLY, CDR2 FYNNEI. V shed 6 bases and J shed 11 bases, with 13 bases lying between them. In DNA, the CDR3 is TGTGCCAGCAGCGGCCAGGGGCAGGCTTTCTTT. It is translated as CASSGQGQAFF.

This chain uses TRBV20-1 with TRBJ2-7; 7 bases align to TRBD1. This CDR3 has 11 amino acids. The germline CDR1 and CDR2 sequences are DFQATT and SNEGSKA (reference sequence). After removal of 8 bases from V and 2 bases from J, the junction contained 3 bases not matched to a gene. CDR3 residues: CSSGQTYEQYF. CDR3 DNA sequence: TGCAGTTCGGGACAGACCTACGAGCAGTACTTC.

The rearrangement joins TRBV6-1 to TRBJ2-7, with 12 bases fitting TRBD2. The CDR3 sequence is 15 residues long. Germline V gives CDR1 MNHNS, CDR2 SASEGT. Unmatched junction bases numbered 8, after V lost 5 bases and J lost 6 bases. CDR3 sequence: CASSSTGTSGFEQYF. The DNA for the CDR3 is TGTGCCAGCAGTTCGACCGGGACTAGCGGGTTCGAGCAGTACTTC.

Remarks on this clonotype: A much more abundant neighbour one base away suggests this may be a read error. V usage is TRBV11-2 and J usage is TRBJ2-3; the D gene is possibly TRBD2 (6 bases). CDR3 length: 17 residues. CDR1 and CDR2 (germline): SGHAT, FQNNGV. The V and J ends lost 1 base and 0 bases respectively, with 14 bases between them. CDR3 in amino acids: CASSLGGVGRSTDTQYF. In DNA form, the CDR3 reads TGTGCCAGCAGCTTAGGGGGGGTGGGACGGAGCACAGATACGCAGTATTTT.

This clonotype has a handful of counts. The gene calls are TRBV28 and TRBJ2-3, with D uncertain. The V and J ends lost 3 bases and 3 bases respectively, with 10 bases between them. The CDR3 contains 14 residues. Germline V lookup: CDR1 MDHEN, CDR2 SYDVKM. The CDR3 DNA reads TGTGCCAGCAGTTTCCAGCAGTCGACAGATACGCAGTATTTT. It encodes CASSFQQSTDTQYF.

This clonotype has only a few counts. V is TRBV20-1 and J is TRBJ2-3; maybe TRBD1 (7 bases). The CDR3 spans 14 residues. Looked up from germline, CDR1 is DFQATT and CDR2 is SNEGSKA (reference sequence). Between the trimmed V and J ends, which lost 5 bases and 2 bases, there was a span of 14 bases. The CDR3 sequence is CSAPRGAVTDTQYF. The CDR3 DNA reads TGCAGTGCTCCCAGGGGGGCGGTCACAGATACGCAGTATTTT.

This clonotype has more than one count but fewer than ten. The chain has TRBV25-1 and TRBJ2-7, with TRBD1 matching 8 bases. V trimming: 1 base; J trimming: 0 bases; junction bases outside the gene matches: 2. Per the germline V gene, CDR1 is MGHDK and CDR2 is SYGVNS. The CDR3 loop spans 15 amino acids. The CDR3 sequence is CASSELGQASYEQYF. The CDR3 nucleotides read TGTGCCAGCAGTGAATTGGGACAGGCCTCCTACGAGCAGTACTTC.

The CDR3 here is CASSVGPSQPQHF. The CDR3 DNA sequence: TGTGCCAGCAGCGTAGGCCCTAGTCAGCCCCAGCATTTT. This chain connects TRBV7-3 to TRBJ1-5; D is undetermined. The germline V and J ends were trimmed by 5 bases and 6 bases, with 11 bases remaining between them. Germline-derived CDR1 and CDR2 are SGHTA and FQGTGA. There are 13 residues in the CDR3.

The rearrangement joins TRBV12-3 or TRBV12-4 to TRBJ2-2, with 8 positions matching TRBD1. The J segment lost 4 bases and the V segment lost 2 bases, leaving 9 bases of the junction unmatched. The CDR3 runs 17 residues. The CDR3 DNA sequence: TGTGCCAGCAGTTTAAGATGGGACAGGACAATCACCGGGGAGCTGTTTTTT. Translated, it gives CASSLRWDRTITGELFF.

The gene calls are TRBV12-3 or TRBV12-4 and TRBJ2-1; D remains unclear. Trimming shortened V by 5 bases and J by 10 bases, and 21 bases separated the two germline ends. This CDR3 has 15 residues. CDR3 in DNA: TGTGCCAGCAGTAGGTCGGGCGAGGCATCGTGGGAGCAGTTCTTC. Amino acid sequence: CASSRSGEASWEQFF.

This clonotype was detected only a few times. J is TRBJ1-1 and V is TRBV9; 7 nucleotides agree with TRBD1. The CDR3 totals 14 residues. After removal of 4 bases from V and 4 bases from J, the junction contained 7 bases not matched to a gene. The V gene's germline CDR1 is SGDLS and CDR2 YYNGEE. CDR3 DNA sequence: TGTGCCAGCAGCCCCTCGACAGGGAGCACTGAAGCTTTCTTT. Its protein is CASSPSTGSTEAFF.

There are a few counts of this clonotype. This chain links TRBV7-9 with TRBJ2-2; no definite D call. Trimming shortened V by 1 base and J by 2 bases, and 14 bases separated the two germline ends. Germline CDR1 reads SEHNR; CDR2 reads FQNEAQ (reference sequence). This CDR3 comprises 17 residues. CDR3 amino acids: CASSLGVSRANTGELFF. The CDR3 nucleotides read TGTGCCAGCAGCTTAGGTGTCTCCCGGGCAAACACCGGGGAGCTGTTTTTT.

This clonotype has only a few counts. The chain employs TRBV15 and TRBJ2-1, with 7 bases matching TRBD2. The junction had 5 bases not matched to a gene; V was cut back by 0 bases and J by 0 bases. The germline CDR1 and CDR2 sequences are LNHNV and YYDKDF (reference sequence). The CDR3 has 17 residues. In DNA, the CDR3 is TGTGCCACCAGCAGAGACTCTAGCGGCAGCTCCTACAATGAGCAGTTCTTC. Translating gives CATSRDSSGSSYNEQFF.

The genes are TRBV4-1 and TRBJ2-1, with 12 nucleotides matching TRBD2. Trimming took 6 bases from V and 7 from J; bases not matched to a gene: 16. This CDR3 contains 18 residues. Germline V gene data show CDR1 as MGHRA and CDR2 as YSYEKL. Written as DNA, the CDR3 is TGCGCCAGCAGAATACTATTGGGGCTAGCGGGAGGGAGGAATGAGCAGTTCTTC. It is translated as CASRILLGLAGGRNEQFF.

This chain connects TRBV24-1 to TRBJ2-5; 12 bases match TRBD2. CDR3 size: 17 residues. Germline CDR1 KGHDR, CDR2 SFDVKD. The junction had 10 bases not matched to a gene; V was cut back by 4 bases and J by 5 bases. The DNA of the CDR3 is TGTGCCACCAGTGAGTGGACTAGCGGGAAGCTCTTTGAGACCCAGTACTTC. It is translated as CATSEWTSGKLFETQYF.

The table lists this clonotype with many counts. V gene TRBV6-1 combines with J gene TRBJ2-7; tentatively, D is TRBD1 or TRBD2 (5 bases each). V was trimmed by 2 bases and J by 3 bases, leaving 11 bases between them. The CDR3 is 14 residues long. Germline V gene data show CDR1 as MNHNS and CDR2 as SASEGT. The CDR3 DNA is TGTGCCAGCAGTGAATCCGGGACCAACTACGAGCAGTACGTC. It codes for CASSESGTNYEQYV.

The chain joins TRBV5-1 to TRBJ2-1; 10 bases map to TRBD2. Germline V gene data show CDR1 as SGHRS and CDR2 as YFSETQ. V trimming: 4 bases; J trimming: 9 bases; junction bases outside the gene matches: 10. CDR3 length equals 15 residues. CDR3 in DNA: TGCGCCAGCAGCGTAAGGACTAGCGGTACCCGTGAGCAGTTCTTC. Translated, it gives CASSVRTSGTREQFF.

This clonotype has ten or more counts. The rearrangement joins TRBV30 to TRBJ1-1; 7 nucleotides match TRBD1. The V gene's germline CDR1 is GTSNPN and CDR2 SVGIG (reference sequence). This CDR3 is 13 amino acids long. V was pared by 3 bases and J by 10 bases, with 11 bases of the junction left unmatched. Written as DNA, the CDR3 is TGTGCCTGGAGCCCCGACGGACAGGTCGGAGCTTTCTTT. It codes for CAWSPDGQVGAFF.